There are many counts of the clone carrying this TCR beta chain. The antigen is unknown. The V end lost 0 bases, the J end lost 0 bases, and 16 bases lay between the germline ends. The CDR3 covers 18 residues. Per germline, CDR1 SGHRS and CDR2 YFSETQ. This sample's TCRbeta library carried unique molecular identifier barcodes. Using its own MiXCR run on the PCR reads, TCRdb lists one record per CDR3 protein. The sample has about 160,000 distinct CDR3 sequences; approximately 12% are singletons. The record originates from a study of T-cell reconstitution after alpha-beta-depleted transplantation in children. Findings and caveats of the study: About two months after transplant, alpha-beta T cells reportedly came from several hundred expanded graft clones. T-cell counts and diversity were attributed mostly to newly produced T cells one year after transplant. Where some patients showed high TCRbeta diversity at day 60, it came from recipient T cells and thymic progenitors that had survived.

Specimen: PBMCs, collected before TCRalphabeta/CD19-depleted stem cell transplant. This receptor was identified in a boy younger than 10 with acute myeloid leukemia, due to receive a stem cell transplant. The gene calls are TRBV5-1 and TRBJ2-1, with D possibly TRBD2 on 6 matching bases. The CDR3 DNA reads TGCGCCAGCAGCTTGGTTGTTGTCGTCGGGAGCTCCTACAATGAGCAGTTCTTC. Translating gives CASSLVVVVGSSYNEQFF.